This T cell receptor (beta chain) was captured by sequencing in a study of control samples from healthy donors and cancer patients. The protocol was immunoSEQ multiplex PCR, while the TCRdb copy is restricted to in-frame clones and leaves out a portion. Here the sample spans around 82,000 clones, approximately 89% being singletons. Deletions cut 6 bases from V and 4 bases from J, with 15 bases between. Germline assignment: CDR1 MNHEY and CDR2 SVGAGI. The CDR3 length is 14 residues. In this sample, this clone turned up once. Sequencing was performed on blood. The rearrangement links TRBV6-5 to TRBJ1-2; TRBD1 is a possible D gene (5 bases). This receptor was identified in a man between 50 and 59 years old in good health. The CDR3 DNA reads as TGTGCCAGCAGCAACAGGATGGGGGGCTATGGCTACACCTTC. Encoded protein: CASSNRMGGYGYTF.